The rows below give T cell receptor beta chains drawn from one sample of a study of T cell repertoires in cytomegalovirus infection. Antigens of these TCRs are unknown. TCRdb re-called the reads with MiXCR, one entry per CDR3 protein. In the table there are around 900,000 distinct CDR3 sequences, roughly 30% of which are singletons. This material consisted of cultured CD8+ T cells from PBMCs, taken from culture after CMV antigen stimulation. The receptors originated from a human donor in good health (CMV status not recorded). Some clones in this sample may be carry-over from other donors' samples. Both conserved end residues are part of each CDR3. Each record gives: D gene, clone size, J gene, V gene, CDR3 protein, CDR3 DNA. D genes are given only for firm matches. A row's size may be missing; if present it is once, few, many or a size class.

D: TRBD1; size: few; J: TRBJ2-4; V: TRBV19; CDR3: CASSIVWDSSKNIQYF; DNA: TGTGCCAGTAGTATAGTTTGGGACAGCTCCAAAAACATTCAGTACTTC
D: -; size: few; J: TRBJ1-1; V: TRBV6-5; CDR3: CASSYDGGVNTEAFF; DNA: TGTGCCAGCAGTTACGACGGGGGGGTGAACACTGAAGCTTTCTTT
D: -; size: many; J: TRBJ2-1; V: TRBV19; CDR3: CASSAGDSYNEQFF; DNA: TGTGCCAGTAGCGCAGGGGACTCCTACAATGAGCAGTTCTTC
D: -; size: -; J: TRBJ2-2; V: TRBV6-5; CDR3: CASSYSSANTGELFF; DNA: TGTGCCAGCAGTTACAGCAGCGCGAACACCGGGGAGCTGTTTTTT
D: TRBD2; size: many; J: TRBJ2-3; V: TRBV7-2; CDR3: CASSQTGGSLDTQYF; DNA: TGTGCCAGCAGCCAGACGGGGGGGTCCCTTGATACGCAGTATTTT
D: -; size: -; J: TRBJ1-6; V: TRBV15; CDR3: CATSSRQHLDNSPLHF; DNA: TGTGCCACCAGCAGTAGACAGCATTTGGATAATTCACCCCTCCACTTT
D: -; size: -; J: TRBJ2-2; V: TRBV28; CDR3: CASSLEILGGGKTGELFF; DNA: TGTGCCAGCAGTTTAGAAATCTTAGGAGGGGGCAAAACCGGGGAGCTGTTTTTT
D: TRBD2; size: few; J: TRBJ2-3; V: TRBV6-1; CDR3: CASSEMAGGRGWRTQYF; DNA: TGTGCCAGCAGTGAAATGGCGGGGGGCAGGGGCTGGCGAACGCAGTATTTT
D: TRBD2; size: once; J: TRBJ2-1; V: TRBV9; CDR3: CASSPRGLASTLGDEQFF; DNA: TGTGCCAGCAGCCCTAGGGGACTAGCAAGTACCCTAGGGGATGAGCAGTTCTTC
D: -; size: -; J: TRBJ2-3; V: TRBV20-1; CDR3: CSARDMGGRTDTQYF; DNA: TGCAGTGCTAGAGATATGGGGGGCCGCACAGATACGCAGTATTTT
D: -; size: many; J: TRBJ2-1; V: TRBV7-2; CDR3: CASSLVGGGGDEQFF; DNA: TGTGCCAGCAGCTTAGTTGGGGGGGGCGGGGATGAGCAGTTCTTC
D: -; size: -; J: TRBJ2-2; V: TRBV28; CDR3: CAASAPGGALGELFF; DNA: TGTGCCGCTTCGGCACCTGGCGGGGCCCTCGGGGAGCTGTTTTTT
D: -; size: few; J: TRBJ2-3; V: TRBV19; CDR3: CASSVGSTDTQYF; DNA: TGTGCTAGCAGCGTCGGGAGCACAGATACGCAGTATTTT
D: -; size: few; J: TRBJ1-2; V: TRBV12-3/TRBV12-4; CDR3: CASRNYGYTF; DNA: TGTGCCAGCAGAAACTATGGCTACACCTTC
D: -; size: many; J: TRBJ1-1; V: TRBV7-2; CDR3: CASSPLWGTEAFF; DNA: TGTGCCAGCAGCCCCCTGTGGGGGACTGAAGCTTTCTTT
D: -; size: -; J: TRBJ1-6; V: TRBV27; CDR3: CASSFYGGDNSPLHF; DNA: TGTGCCAGCAGTTTTTACGGGGGAGATAATTCACCCCTCCACTTT
D: TRBD1; size: many; J: TRBJ1-2; V: TRBV6-5; CDR3: CASRLGTGDGYTF; DNA: TGTGCCAGCAGACTCGGGACAGGGGATGGCTACACCTTC
D: -; size: -; J: TRBJ1-1; V: TRBV7-6; CDR3: CASSSYTGFTEAFF; DNA: TGTGCCAGCAGCTCGTATACAGGGTTCACTGAAGCTTTCTTT
D: -; size: -; J: TRBJ1-1; V: TRBV4-1; CDR3: CASSQKVSVNTEAFF; DNA: TGCGCCAGCAGCCAAAAAGTGAGCGTAAACACTGAAGCTTTCTTT
D: -; size: -; J: TRBJ2-3; V: TRBV29-1; CDR3: CSVDGEVSTDTQYF; DNA: TGCAGCGTTGATGGGGAAGTGAGCACAGATACGCAGTATTTT
D: -; size: -; J: TRBJ1-5; V: TRBV4-2; CDR3: CASSQGDIAANQPQHF; DNA: TGTGCCAGCAGCCAAGGGGACATCGCCGCGAATCAGCCCCAGCATTTT
D: TRBD2; size: -; J: TRBJ2-1; V: TRBV6-2/TRBV6-3; CDR3: CASSREGGWNEQFF; DNA: TGTGCCAGCAGCCGGGAGGGGGGTTGGAATGAGCAGTTCTTC
D: TRBD1; size: -; J: TRBJ1-1; V: TRBV6-5; CDR3: CASSFGTVRESYTEAFF; DNA: TGTGCCAGCAGCTTTGGGACAGTAAGAGAATCGTACACTGAAGCTTTCTTT
D: -; size: few; J: TRBJ2-1; V: TRBV19; CDR3: CASSIDAGSYNEQFF; DNA: TGTGCCAGTAGTATAGATGCTGGCTCCTACAATGAGCAGTTCTTC
D: TRBD1; size: -; J: TRBJ2-1; V: TRBV6-2/TRBV6-3; CDR3: CASSSWTGGVNEQFF; DNA: TGTGCCAGCAGTTCCTGGACAGGGGGGGTGAATGAGCAGTTCTTC
D: -; size: -; J: TRBJ2-3; V: TRBV4-3; CDR3: CASSQDGWAYTDTQYF; DNA: TGCGCCAGCAGCCAAGATGGCTGGGCGTACACAGATACACAGTATTTT
D: TRBD2; size: few; J: TRBJ2-1; V: TRBV5-5; CDR3: CASSFLGLVIYEQFF; DNA: TGTGCCAGCAGCTTTTTGGGACTAGTGATCTATGAGCAGTTCTTC
D: -; size: many; J: TRBJ1-1; V: TRBV7-2; CDR3: CASSSTRWENTEAFF; DNA: TGTGCCAGCAGCTCAACGCGCTGGGAGAACACTGAAGCTTTCTTT
D: TRBD2; size: few; J: TRBJ2-1; V: TRBV7-9; CDR3: CASSLPRLAGGNEQFF; DNA: TGTGCCAGCAGCCTCCCTCGGCTAGCGGGGGGCAATGAGCAGTTCTTC
D: TRBD1; size: many; J: TRBJ1-1; V: TRBV7-2; CDR3: CASSHPGQGENTEAFF; DNA: TGTGCCAGCAGCCACCCGGGACAGGGAGAAAACACTGAAGCTTTCTTT
D: -; size: few; J: TRBJ2-1; V: TRBV7-9; CDR3: CASSFTGKEQFF; DNA: TGTGCCAGCAGCTTTACAGGGAAAGAGCAGTTCTTC
D: -; size: -; J: TRBJ1-5; V: TRBV20-1; CDR3: CSARGPHDSNQPQHF; DNA: TGCAGTGCTAGAGGTCCCCACGATAGCAATCAGCCCCAGCATTTT
D: -; size: many; J: TRBJ2-3; V: TRBV6-5; CDR3: CASSYGTTDTQYF; DNA: TGTGCCAGCAGTTACGGGACCACAGATACGCAGTATTTT
D: -; size: -; J: TRBJ1-2; V: TRBV7-9; CDR3: CASSRTVGYTF; DNA: TGTGCCAGCAGCCGGACCGTAGGCTACACCTTC
D: -; size: -; J: TRBJ1-6; V: TRBV5-1; CDR3: CASSTYNSPLHF; DNA: TGCGCCAGCAGCACCTATAATTCACCCCTCCACTTT
D: TRBD1; size: few; J: TRBJ1-2; V: TRBV4-3; CDR3: CASSQDWGTGSYGYTF; DNA: TGCGCCAGCAGCCAAGATTGGGGGACAGGGAGCTATGGCTACACCTTC
D: -; size: -; J: TRBJ2-6; V: TRBV4-1; CDR3: CASSQAGDSGANVLTF; DNA: TGCGCCAGCAGCCAAGCCGGCGACTCTGGGGCCAACGTCCTGACTTTC
D: TRBD2; size: many; J: TRBJ2-1; V: TRBV7-8; CDR3: CASSLETRTSAQHFF; DNA: TGTGCCAGCAGCTTAGAAACCCGGACTAGCGCCCAGCATTTCTTC
D: -; size: few; J: TRBJ1-5; V: TRBV12-3/TRBV12-4; CDR3: CASSLAGFEQPQHF; DNA: TGTGCCAGCAGTTTAGCAGGGTTTGAACAGCCCCAGCATTTT
D: -; size: -; J: TRBJ2-5; V: TRBV7-7; CDR3: CASSLPSGGTQYF; DNA: TGTGCTAGCAGCTTACCTTCCGGGGGGACCCAGTACTTC
D: -; size: -; J: TRBJ2-1; V: TRBV2; CDR3: CASSGGLASSYNEQFF; DNA: TGTGCCAGCAGTGGAGGGCTGGCGAGCTCCTACAATGAGCAGTTCTTC
D: TRBD1; size: -; J: TRBJ2-5; V: TRBV5-1; CDR3: CASSSPDRGERETQYF; DNA: TGCGCCAGCAGCTCTCCGGACAGGGGTGAGAGAGAGACCCAGTACTTC
D: TRBD1; size: many; J: TRBJ2-1; V: TRBV7-8; CDR3: CASSLVPWAGGHTRNEQFF; DNA: TGTGCCAGCAGCTTAGTGCCCTGGGCAGGGGGTCACACACGAAATGAGCAGTTCTTC
D: -; size: once; J: TRBJ2-1; V: TRBV7-9; CDR3: CASSPMGALYNEQFF; DNA: TGTGCCAGCAGTCCCATGGGGGCCCTGTACAATGAGCAGTTCTTC
D: TRBD1; size: -; J: TRBJ1-2; V: TRBV6-1; CDR3: CASRVGGTGRIYGYTF; DNA: TGTGCCAGCAGAGTAGGGGGGACAGGCCGCATCTATGGCTACACCTTC
D: TRBD1; size: few; J: TRBJ2-2; V: TRBV7-6; CDR3: CASSLPDRGANTGELFF; DNA: TGTGCCAGCAGCTTACCCGACAGGGGAGCGAACACCGGGGAGCTGTTTTTT
D: -; size: many; J: TRBJ1-2; V: TRBV4-1; CDR3: CASSQGGDGYTF; DNA: TGCGCCAGCAGCCAAGGGGGGGATGGCTACACCTTC
D: -; size: many; J: TRBJ1-1; V: TRBV7-9; CDR3: CASSLAGGGTEAFF; DNA: TGTGCCAGCAGCCTTGCGGGGGGAGGAACTGAAGCTTTCTTT
D: -; size: -; J: TRBJ1-5; V: TRBV4-1; CDR3: CASSQHLEGIGQPQHF; DNA: TGCGCCAGCAGCCAGCACTTGGAGGGGATAGGACAGCCCCAGCATTTT
D: TRBD2; size: many; J: TRBJ2-1; V: TRBV12-3/TRBV12-4; CDR3: CASSYIGTSGYGYNEQFF; DNA: TGTGCCAGCAGTTACATTGGGACTAGCGGTTACGGATACAATGAGCAGTTCTTC
D: -; size: few; J: TRBJ2-2; V: TRBV6-5; CDR3: CASSYSIYTGELFF; DNA: TGTGCCAGCAGTTACTCGATTTACACCGGGGAGCTGTTTTTT